This entry lists 13 T cell receptor beta chains sequenced from one sample in a study of CD8+ T cells in alopecia areata. TCR sequencing used cDNA made by reverse transcription of extracted RNA. Assay used: immunoSEQ multiplex PCR; TCRdb lists only in-frame clones, some missing. This table holds 12,000 or so clones, approximately 65% found once. Researchers gathered lesional scalp punch biopsies and peripheral blood from patients with alopecia areata. Sample: skin. All receptors come from a human donor with alopecia areata.

This clone was detected a few times. The genes are TRBV6-5 and TRBJ2-1, with TRBD2 as a possible D gene (6 bases). Trimming removed 7 bases from V and 6 bases from J, with 13 bases in between. Germline lookup yields CDR1 MNHEY and CDR2 SVGAGI. The CDR3 runs to 13 residues. The CDR3 DNA reads TGTGCCAGCATTAGACTAGGTGGCAATGAGCAGTTCTTC. This sequence encodes CASIRLGGNEQFF.

The gene calls are TRBV10-3 and TRBJ1-1; possibly TRBD1 for D (5 bases). The length of the CDR3 is 14 residues. The ends were cut back, 6 bases at V and 0 bases at J, with 11 bases in the middle. Germline V CDR1 and CDR2: ENHRY, SYGVKD. CDR3 sequence: CAISTGTVNTEAFF. CDR3 nucleotides: TGTGCCATCAGCACCGGGACGGTGAACACTGAAGCTTTCTTT.

This rearrangement joins TRBV23-1 to TRBJ2-1, with 14 bases matching TRBD2. TRBV23-1 is filed as an ORF, its function uncertain. This CDR3 region has 15 residues. Germline trimming cut 6 bases from V and 5 bases from J; bases unmatched to any gene: 3. Written as DNA, the CDR3 is TGCGCCAGCAGACGGACTAGCGGGAGGCACAATGAGCAGTTCTTC. It translates to CASRRTSGRHNEQFF.

The chain uses TRBV4-3 and TRBJ2-3; 8 bases agree with TRBD2. Germline V gene sequence: CDR1 LGHNA, CDR2 YSLEER. Losses at the gene ends were 4 bases for V and 4 bases for J; bases not matched to a gene: 10. This CDR3 region has 16 residues. The CDR3 region is CASSLAGAGVADTQYF. The CDR3, as DNA: TGCGCCAGCAGCCTTGCTGGAGCGGGAGTAGCAGATACGCAGTATTTT.

The rearrangement links TRBV7-3 to TRBJ2-7; TRBD1 is a possible D gene (6 bases). Germline V lookup: CDR1 SGHTA, CDR2 FQGTGA. This CDR3 contains 14 residues. The V end lost 5 bases, the J end lost 2 bases, and 13 bases lay between the germline ends. The CDR3 nucleotides are TGTGCCAGCAGCCCAAAGACAGGCACCTACGAGCAGTACTTC. Translated, it gives CASSPKTGTYEQYF.

By sample share, this clone is medium-sized. The chain uses TRBV28 and TRBJ2-7; TRBD2 matches 16 bases. V shed 5 bases and J 7 bases; nucleotides not matched to a gene: 5. Germline CDR1 is MDHEN and CDR2 is SYDVKM. The CDR3 loop spans 15 amino acids. The CDR3: CASSGTSGRAREQYF. In DNA, the CDR3 is TGTGCCAGCAGTGGGACTAGCGGGAGGGCCCGGGAGCAGTACTTC. Supplemented by reference TRBV28 and TRBJ2-7, the full variable domain reads DVKVTQSSRYLVKRTGEKVFLECVQDMDHENMFWYRQDPGLGLRLIYFSYDVKMKEKGDIPEGYSVSREKKERFSLILESASTNQTSMYLCASSGTSGRAREQYFGPGTRLTVT.

This sequence joins TRBV6-5 and TRBJ2-2; 7 nucleotides match TRBD2. This CDR3 has 13 residues. CDR1 is MNHEY and CDR2 is SVGAGI in the germline V gene. J was trimmed by 6 bases and V by 11 bases; bases with no gene match: 9. The CDR3 protein is CAAKREYSGELFF. CDR3 in DNA: TGTGCCGCAAAGCGGGAATACTCCGGGGAGCTGTTTTTT.

This rearrangement joins TRBV7-2 to TRBJ1-2, with 10 bases that match TRBD1. The CDR3 length is 16 residues. V lost 3 bases and J lost 3; bases outside the gene matches: 7. Germline V gene lookup returns CDR1 SGHTA and CDR2 FQGNSA. CDR3 in amino acids: CASSFGTGVSDYGYTF. The CDR3 DNA is TGTGCCAGCAGCTTTGGGACAGGGGTGTCCGACTATGGCTACACCTTC.

The gene calls are TRBV2 and TRBJ1-5; D ambiguous. Trimming removed 3 bases from V and 7 bases from J, with 4 bases in between. Germline CDR1 is SNHLY and CDR2 is FYNNEI. The CDR3 consists of 11 residues. Here the CDR3 reads CASSDGQPQHF. The CDR3 nucleotides read TGTGCCAGCAGTGATGGCCAGCCCCAGCATTTT. Full variable domain (remainder filled in from reference TRBV2 and TRBJ1-5): EPEVTQTPSHQVTQMGQEVILRCVPISNHLYFYWYRQILGQKVEFLVSFYNNEISEKSEIFDDQFSVERPDGSNFTLKIRSTKLEDSAMYFCASSDGQPQHFGDGTRLSIL.

V usage is TRBV27 and J usage is TRBJ2-1; D is uncertain. Per germline, CDR1 MNHEY and CDR2 SMNVEV (reference sequence). V was cut by 2 bases and J by 6 bases, with 5 bases left in between. This CDR3 has 12 amino acids. In DNA, the CDR3 is TGTGCCAGCAGTTTAACACTCAATGAGCAGTTCTTC. Its translation: CASSLTLNEQFF.

In its sample, this clone was seen a few times. The chain employs TRBV5-1 and TRBJ2-7; TRBD2 matches 8 bases. This CDR3 region has 15 residues. The V gene end was trimmed by 4 bases and the J gene end by 2 bases; junction bases not matched to a gene: 8. Germline V gene lookup returns CDR1 SGHRS and CDR2 YFSETQ. In nucleotides, the CDR3 is TGCGCCAGCAGCCGCGACGGGGGGGCCCCCTACGAGCAGTACTTC. Its translation: CASSRDGGAPYEQYF.

This clone was seen more than once but under ten times. The rearrangement uses TRBV7-2 and TRBJ2-1; 8 positions match TRBD1. Per the germline V gene, CDR1 is SGHTA and CDR2 is FQGNSA. CDR3 length equals 16 residues. Unmatched junction bases numbered 7, after V lost 5 bases and J lost 1 base. The CDR3 coding sequence is TGTGCCAGCAGCCCTCGGACAGGGCTTTCCTACAATGAGCAGTTCTTC. It translates to CASSPRTGLSYNEQFF. The full variable domain, with the rest looked up from reference TRBV7-2 and TRBJ2-1, is GAGVSQSPSNKVTEKGKDVELRCDPISGHTALYWYRQSLGQGLEFLIYFQGNSAPDKSGLPSDRFSAERTGGSVSTLTIQRTQQEDSAVYLCASSPRTGLSYNEQFFGPGTRLTVL.

The chain employs TRBV7-2 and TRBJ1-5; 9 positions agree with TRBD1. Trimming took 5 bases from V and 4 from J; bases not matched to a gene: 12. There are 17 residues in the CDR3. Per germline, CDR1 SGHTA and CDR2 FQGNSA. The CDR3 region has the DNA TGTGCCAGCAGCCCTCAACAGGGGGCGCGTCTTAATCAGCCCCAGCATTTT. Amino acids: CASSPQQGARLNQPQHF.